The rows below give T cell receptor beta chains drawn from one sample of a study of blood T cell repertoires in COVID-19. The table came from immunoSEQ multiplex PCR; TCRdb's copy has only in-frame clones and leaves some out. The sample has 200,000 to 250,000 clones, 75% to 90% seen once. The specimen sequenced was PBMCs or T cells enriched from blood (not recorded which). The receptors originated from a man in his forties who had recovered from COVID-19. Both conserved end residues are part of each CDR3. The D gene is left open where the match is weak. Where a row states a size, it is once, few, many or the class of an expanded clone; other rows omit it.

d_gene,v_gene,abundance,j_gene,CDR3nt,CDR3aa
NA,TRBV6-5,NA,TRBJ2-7,TGTGCCAGCGGTAGGGGGGACAGCTCCTACGAGCAGTACTTC,CASGRGDSSYEQYF
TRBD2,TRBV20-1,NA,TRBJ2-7,TGCAGTGCTAGTCGGACTAGCGGGGGGGTAGAGGAGCAGTACTTC,CSASRTSGGVEEQYF
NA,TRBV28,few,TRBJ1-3,TGTGCCAGCAGACACGGACAAGGAAACACCATATATTTT,CASRHGQGNTIYF
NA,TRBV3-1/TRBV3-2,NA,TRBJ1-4,TGTGCCAGCAGCCAAGATAGGGCAGGGAGGGAAAAACTGTTTTTT,CASSQDRAGREKLFF
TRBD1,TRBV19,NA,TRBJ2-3,TGTGCCAGTGGGGGACAGGGAACAGATACGCAGTATTTT,CASGGQGTDTQYF
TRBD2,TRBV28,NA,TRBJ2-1,TGTGCCAGCAGTCCCGAGCGGGGGTCCCATGAGCAGTTCTTC,CASSPERGSHEQFF
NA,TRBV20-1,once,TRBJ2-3,TGCAGTGTCCTTCTAGATACGCAGTATTTT,CSVLLDTQYF
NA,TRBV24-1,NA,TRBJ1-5,TGTGCCACCAGTGATAGGGGCGGTCTGCCCCAGCATTTT,CATSDRGGLPQHF
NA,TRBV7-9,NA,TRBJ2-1,TGTGCCAGCAGCTTTGGGACAACCTACAATGAGCAGTTCTTC,CASSFGTTYNEQFF
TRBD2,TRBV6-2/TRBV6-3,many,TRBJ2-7,TGTGCCAGCAGCTATAGCGGGGTCTCCTACGAGCAGTACTTC,CASSYSGVSYEQYF
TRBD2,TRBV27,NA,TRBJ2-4,TGTGCCAGCAGTTTAACTAGCGGGGGAAGCATTCAGTACTTC,CASSLTSGGSIQYF
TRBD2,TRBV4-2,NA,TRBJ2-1,TGTGCCAGCAGCCGCGCTAGCGGGGGGGCCGATGAGCAGTTCTTC,CASSRASGGADEQFF
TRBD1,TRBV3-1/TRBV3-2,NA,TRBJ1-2,TGTGCCAGCAGCCAAAACACAGGGGGCAATGGCTACACCTTC,CASSQNTGGNGYTF
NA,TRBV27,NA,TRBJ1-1,TGTGCCAGCAGTTTGGGGGGATTGGCCACTGAAGCTTTCTTT,CASSLGGLATEAFF
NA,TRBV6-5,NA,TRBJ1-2,TGTGCCAGCAGTTACTCGGGAGGCCGCGGCTACACCTTC,CASSYSGGRGYTF
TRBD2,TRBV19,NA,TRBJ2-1,TGTGCCAGTAGAACACTAGCGGGAGTCTACAATGAGCAGTTCTTC,CASRTLAGVYNEQFF
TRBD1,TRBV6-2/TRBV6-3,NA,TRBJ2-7,TGTGCCAGCAGTAAACCAGGGGGAAACTCCTACGAGCAGTACTTC,CASSKPGGNSYEQYF
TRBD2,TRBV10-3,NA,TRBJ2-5,TGTGCCATCAGCACGGGACTAGCGGGAGGTGGCCAAGAGACCCAGTACTTC,CAISTGLAGGGQETQYF
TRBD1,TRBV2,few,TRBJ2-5,TGTGCCAGGGGGGACAGGGGTCGTGAGACCCAGTACTTC,CARGDRGRETQYF
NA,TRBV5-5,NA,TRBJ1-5,TGTGCCAGCAGCTTGGCGGGTAATAGCAATCAGCCCCAGCATTTT,CASSLAGNSNQPQHF
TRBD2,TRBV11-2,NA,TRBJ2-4,TGTGCCAGCAGCGCCCGACCTACTAGCGAACTAGCCAAAAACATTCAGTACTTC,CASSARPTSELAKNIQYF
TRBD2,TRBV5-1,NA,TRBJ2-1,TGCGCCAGCAGCTTCAGCGGGGATTACAATGAGCAGTTCTTC,CASSFSGDYNEQFF
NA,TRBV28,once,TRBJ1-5,TGTGCCAGCAGTCCTGCGACGGGACATAGCAATCAGCCCCAGCATTTT,CASSPATGHSNQPQHF
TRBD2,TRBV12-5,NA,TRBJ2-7,TGTGCTAGTGGTTGGACTAGCGGGAGCCGAACTGCGGGTGAGCAGTACTTC,CASGWTSGSRTAGEQYF
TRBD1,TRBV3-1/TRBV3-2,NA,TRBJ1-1,TGTGCCAGCAGCCACTCGACAGGGACTGAAGCTTTCTTT,CASSHSTGTEAFF
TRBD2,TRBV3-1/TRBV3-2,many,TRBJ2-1,TGTGCCAGCAGTCCCGGGTCAGCGGGAGACGAGCAGTTCTTC,CASSPGSAGDEQFF
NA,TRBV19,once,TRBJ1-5,TGTGCCAGTAGTATAGGCGGATTTGGTCAGCCCCAGCATTTT,CASSIGGFGQPQHF
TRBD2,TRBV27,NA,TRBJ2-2,TGTGCCAGCAGTTTATGGGGCGGGGGGGGATACACCGGGGAGCTGTTTTTT,CASSLWGGGGYTGELFF
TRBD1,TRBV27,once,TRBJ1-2,TGTGCCAGCAGTCCGGACAGGGCGAGCGATAACTATGGCTACACCTTC,CASSPDRASDNYGYTF
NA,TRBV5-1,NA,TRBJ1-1,TGCGCCAGCGGTCGGGGGGACATGAACACTGAAGCTTTCTTT,CASGRGDMNTEAFF
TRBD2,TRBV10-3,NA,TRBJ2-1,TGTGCCATCAGCCCCAGCGGGAGGGTAAGGGATGAGCAGTTCTTC,CAISPSGRVRDEQFF
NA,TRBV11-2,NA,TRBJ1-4,TGTGCCAGCAGCGACCCCAGGGCGACTAATGAAAAACTGTTTTTT,CASSDPRATNEKLFF
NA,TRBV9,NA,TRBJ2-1,TGTGCCAGCAGCGTCGGGACAGGTTGGGAGGGGGGCTCGGCGCACTACAATGAGCAGTTCTTC,CASSVGTGWEGGSAHYNEQFF
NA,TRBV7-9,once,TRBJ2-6,TGTGCCAGCAGCTTAAAGGGCAGGGCGTCTACTGGGGCCAACGTCCTGACTTTC,CASSLKGRASTGANVLTF
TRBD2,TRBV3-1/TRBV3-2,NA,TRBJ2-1,TGTGCCAGCAGCCGACGAGCGGGAGGGCCGTACAATGAGCAGTTCTTC,CASSRRAGGPYNEQFF
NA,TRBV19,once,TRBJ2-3,TGTGCCACTCTGGGACTCGCCACAGATACGCAGTATTTT,CATLGLATDTQYF
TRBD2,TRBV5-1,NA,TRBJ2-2,TGCGCCAGCAGCAGGAGCGGGAGGGCCGGGGACGGGGAGCTGTTTTTT,CASSRSGRAGDGELFF
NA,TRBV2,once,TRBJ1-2,TGTGCCAGCAGTGAGGGAGGGGGGTTGGCGAATGGCTACACCTTC,CASSEGGGLANGYTF
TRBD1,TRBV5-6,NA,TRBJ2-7,TGTGCCAGCAGCTTGGTGGGGACAGGGTCCTACGAGCAGTACTTC,CASSLVGTGSYEQYF
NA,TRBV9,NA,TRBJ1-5,TGTGCCAGCAGCGTAGACCGGAATCAGCCCCAGCATTTT,CASSVDRNQPQHF
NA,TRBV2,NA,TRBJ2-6,TGTGCCTCCGAGGCGTCTGGGGCCAACGTCCTGACTTTC,CASEASGANVLTF
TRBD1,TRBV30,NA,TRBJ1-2,TGTGCCTGTACGACGGGACAGGGGGCAAGCTATGGCTACACCTTC,CACTTGQGASYGYTF
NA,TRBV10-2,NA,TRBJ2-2,TGCGCCACCAGAGCAAAGTTCCTAGGCACCGGGGAGCTGTTTTTT,CATRAKFLGTGELFF
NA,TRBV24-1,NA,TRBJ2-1,TGTGCCACCAGTGATTCTAGCAACCATGAGCAGTTCTTC,CATSDSSNHEQFF
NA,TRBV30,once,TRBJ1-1,TGTGCCTGTGTCAATGGAGCTGTTGGTGAAGCTTTCTTT,CACVNGAVGEAFF
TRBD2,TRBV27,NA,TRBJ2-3,TGTGCCAGCAGCATAGCGGGAGGCACAGATACGCAGTATTTT,CASSIAGGTDTQYF
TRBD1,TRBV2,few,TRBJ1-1,TGTGCCAGCCTTCAACCCGGGACAGCGAACACTGAAGCTTTCTTT,CASLQPGTANTEAFF
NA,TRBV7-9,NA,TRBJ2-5,TGTGCCAGCAGCTTAAATGGGGGCGCCGGGGAGACCCAGTACTTC,CASSLNGGAGETQYF
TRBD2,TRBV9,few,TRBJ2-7,TGTGCCAGCAGCGTAGCGGGGACTATAAACTACGAGCAGTACTTC,CASSVAGTINYEQYF
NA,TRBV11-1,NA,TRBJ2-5,TGTGCCAGCAGCTTAAACAGGGACGTGGAGACCCAGTACTTC,CASSLNRDVETQYF
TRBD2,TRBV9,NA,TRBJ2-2,TGTGCCAGCAGCAAACTCGGGACTAGCGGCAACACCGGGGAGCTGTTTTTT,CASSKLGTSGNTGELFF
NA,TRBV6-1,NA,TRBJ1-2,TGTGCCAGCAGTGAGGCAAACAGGGTCGGAGGCTACACCTTC,CASSEANRVGGYTF